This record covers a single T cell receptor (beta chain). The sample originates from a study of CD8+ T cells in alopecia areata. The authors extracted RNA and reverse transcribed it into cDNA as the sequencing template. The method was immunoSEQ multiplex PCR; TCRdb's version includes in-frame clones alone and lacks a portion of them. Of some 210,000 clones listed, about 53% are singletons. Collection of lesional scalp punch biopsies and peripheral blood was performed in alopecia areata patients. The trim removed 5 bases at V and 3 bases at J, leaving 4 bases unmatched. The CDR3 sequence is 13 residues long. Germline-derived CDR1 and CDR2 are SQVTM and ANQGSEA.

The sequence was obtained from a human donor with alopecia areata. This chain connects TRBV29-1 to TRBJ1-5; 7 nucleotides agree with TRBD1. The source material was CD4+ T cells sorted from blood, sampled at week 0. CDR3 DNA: TGCAGCGTTAGGGACAGCTTCAATCAGCCCCAGCATTTT. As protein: CSVRDSFNQPQHF. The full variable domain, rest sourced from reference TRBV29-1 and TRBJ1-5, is SAVISQKPSRDICQRGTSLTIQCQVDSQVTMMFWYRQQPGQSLTLIATANQGSEATYESGFVIDKFPISRPNLTFSTLTVSNMSPEDSSIYLCSVRDSFNQPQHFGDGTRLSIL.